Listed here are 2 T cell receptor beta chains from one sample, sequenced in a study of blood T cell repertoires in COVID-19. Assay: immunoSEQ multiplex PCR; the TCRdb copy retains only in-frame clones and omits some. The table includes approximately 220,000 clones, approximately 86% detected once. The material sequenced was peripheral blood. The source is a man in his 60s with acute or convalescent COVID-19.

V gene TRBV6-6 combines with J gene TRBJ2-1; 9 bases map to TRBD2. This CDR3 region has 13 residues. CDR1 and CDR2 from the germline V gene are MNHNY and SVGAGI (reference sequence). The DNA of the CDR3 is TGTTCGGCCGGGGAGCGGGGGGCCAATGAGCAGTTCTTC. It yields the protein CSAGERGANEQFF.

This clone was seen a few times. This chain joins TRBV6-5 and TRBJ1-1, with D possibly TRBD1 on 6 matching bases. Trimming removed 2 bases from V and 1 base from J, with 11 bases in between. Germline CDR1 is MNHEY and CDR2 is SVGAGI. This CDR3 contains 15 residues. The CDR3 region has the DNA TGTGCCAGCAGTTACGCCGCAGGGGCGAACACTGAAGCTTTCTTT. Translated: CASSYAAGANTEAFF.